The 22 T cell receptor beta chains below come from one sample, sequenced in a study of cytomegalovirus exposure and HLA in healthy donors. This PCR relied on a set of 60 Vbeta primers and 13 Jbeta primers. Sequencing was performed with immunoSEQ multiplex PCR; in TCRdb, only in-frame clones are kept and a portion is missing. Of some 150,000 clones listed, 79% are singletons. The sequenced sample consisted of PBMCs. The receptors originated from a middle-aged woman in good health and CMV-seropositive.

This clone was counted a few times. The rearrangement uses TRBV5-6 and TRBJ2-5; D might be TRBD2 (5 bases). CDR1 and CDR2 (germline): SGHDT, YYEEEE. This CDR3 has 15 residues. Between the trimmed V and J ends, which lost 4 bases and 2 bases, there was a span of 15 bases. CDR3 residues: CASSPARDYQETQYF. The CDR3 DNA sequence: TGTGCCAGCAGCCCGGCTCGAGACTATCAAGAGACCCAGTACTTC.

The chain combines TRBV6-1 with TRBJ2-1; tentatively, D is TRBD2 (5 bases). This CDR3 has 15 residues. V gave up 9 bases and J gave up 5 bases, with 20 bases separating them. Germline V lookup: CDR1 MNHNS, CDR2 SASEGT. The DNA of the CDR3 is TGTGCCAGTCTCGAGCGGCTAGTAGGGAACAATGAGCAGTTCTTC. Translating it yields CASLERLVGNNEQFF.

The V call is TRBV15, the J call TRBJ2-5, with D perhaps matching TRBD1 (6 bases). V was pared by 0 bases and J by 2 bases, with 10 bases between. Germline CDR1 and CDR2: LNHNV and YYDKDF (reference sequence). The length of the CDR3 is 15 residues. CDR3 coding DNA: TGTGCCACCAGCAGAGAAGTAGGGGGTCAAGAGACCCAGTACTTC. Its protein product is CATSREVGGQETQYF.

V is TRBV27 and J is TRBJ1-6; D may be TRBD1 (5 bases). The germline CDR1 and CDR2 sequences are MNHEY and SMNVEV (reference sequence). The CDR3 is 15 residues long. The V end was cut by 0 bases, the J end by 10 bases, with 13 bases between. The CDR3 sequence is CASSLSLGPNSPLHF. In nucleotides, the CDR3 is TGTGCCAGCAGTTTATCACTGGGGCCTAACTCACCCCTCCACTTT.

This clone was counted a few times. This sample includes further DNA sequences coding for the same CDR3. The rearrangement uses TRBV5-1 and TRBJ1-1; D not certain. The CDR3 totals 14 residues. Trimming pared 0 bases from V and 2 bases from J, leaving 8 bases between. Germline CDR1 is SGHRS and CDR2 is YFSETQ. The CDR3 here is CASSLGGGNTEAFF. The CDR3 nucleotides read TGCGCCAGCAGCTTGGGAGGCGGAAACACTGAAGCTTTCTTT.

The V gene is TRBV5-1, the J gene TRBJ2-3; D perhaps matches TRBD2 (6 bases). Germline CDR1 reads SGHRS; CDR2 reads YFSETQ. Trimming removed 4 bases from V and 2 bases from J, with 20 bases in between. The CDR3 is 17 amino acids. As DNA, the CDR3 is TGCGCCAGCAGCGTAGGCGGTTTGGGGGGTATCACAGATACGCAGTATTTT. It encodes CASSVGGLGGITDTQYF.

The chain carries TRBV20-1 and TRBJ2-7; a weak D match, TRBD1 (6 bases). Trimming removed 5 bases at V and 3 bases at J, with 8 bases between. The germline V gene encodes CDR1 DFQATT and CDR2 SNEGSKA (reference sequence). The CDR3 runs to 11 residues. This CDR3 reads CSAGDIYEQYF. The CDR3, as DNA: TGCAGTGCTGGGGACATCTACGAGCAGTACTTC.

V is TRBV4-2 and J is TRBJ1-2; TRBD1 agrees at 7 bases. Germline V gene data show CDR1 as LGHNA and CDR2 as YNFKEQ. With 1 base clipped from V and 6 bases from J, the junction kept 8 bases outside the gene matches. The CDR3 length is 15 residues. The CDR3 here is CASSQVGFQGDGYTF. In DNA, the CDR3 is TGTGCCAGCAGCCAAGTCGGCTTCCAGGGGGATGGCTACACCTTC.

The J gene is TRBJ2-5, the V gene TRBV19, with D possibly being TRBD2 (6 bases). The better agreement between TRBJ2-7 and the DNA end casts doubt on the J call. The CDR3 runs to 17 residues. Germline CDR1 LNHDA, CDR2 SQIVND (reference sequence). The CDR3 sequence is CASSIAISGSSSYEQYF. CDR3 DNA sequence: TGTGCCAGTAGTATAGCAATTAGCGGCTCGAGCTCCTACGAGCAGTACTTC.

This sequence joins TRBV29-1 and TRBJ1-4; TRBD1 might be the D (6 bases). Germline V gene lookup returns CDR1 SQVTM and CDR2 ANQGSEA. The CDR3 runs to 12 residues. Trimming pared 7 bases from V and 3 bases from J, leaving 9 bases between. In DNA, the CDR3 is TGCAGCGCAGGGGAAGCTAATGAAAAACTGTTTTTT. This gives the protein CSAGEANEKLFF.

This CDR3 reads CASNTGPHEQYF. The DNA for the CDR3 is TGTGCCAGCAATACAGGGCCCCACGAGCAGTACTTC. The rearrangement joins TRBV28 to TRBJ2-7; weak D call: TRBD1 (6 bases). Germline values: CDR1 MDHEN, CDR2 SYDVKM. Trimming took 7 bases from V and 5 from J, leaving 12 bases between them. CDR3 length equals 12 residues.

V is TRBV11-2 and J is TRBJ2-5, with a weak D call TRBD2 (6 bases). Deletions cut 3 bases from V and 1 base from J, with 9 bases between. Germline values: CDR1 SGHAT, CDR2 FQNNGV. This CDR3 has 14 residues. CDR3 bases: TGTGCCAGCAGCTTGGGACTGGGCCAAGAGACCCAGTACTTC. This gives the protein CASSLGLGQETQYF.

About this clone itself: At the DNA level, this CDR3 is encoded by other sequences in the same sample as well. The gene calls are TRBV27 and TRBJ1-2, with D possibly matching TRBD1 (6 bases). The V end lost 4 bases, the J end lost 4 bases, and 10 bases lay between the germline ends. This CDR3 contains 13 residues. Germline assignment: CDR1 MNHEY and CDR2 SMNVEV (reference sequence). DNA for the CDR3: TGTGCCAGCAGTTCCCAGGGGACCTATGGCTACACCTTC. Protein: CASSSQGTYGYTF.

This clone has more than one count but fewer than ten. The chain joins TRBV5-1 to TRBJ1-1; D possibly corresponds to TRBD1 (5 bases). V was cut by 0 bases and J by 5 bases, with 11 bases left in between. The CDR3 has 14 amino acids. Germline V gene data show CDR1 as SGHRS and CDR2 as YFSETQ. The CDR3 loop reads CASSLEAGMTEAFF. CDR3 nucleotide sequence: TGCGCCAGCAGCTTGGAGGCAGGGATGACTGAAGCTTTCTTT.

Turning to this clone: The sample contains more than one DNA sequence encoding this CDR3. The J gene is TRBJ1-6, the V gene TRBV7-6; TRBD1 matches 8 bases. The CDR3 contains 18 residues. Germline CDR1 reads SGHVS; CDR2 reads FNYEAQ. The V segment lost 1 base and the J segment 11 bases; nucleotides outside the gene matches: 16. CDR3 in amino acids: CASSLEGWTGSFKPPLHF. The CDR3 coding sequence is TGTGCCAGCAGCTTAGAAGGATGGACAGGGTCGTTTAAGCCACCCCTCCACTTT.

CDR3 loop: CASSPPGGSYEQYF. CDR3 bases: TGTGCCAGCAGCCCACCCGGGGGATCCTACGAGCAGTACTTC. J is TRBJ2-7 and V is TRBV7-2, with D possibly matching TRBD2 (6 bases). With 5 bases removed from V and 1 base from J, the gap between germline ends came to 12 bases. The CDR3 is made up of 14 amino acids. Germline CDR1 is SGHTA and CDR2 is FQGNSA.

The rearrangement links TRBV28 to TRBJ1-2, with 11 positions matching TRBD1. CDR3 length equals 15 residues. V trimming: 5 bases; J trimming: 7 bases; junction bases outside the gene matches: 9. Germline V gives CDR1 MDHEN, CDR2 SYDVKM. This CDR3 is CASSLSRTGGFGYTF. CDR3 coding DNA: TGTGCCAGCAGTCTATCTCGGACAGGGGGCTTTGGCTACACCTTC.

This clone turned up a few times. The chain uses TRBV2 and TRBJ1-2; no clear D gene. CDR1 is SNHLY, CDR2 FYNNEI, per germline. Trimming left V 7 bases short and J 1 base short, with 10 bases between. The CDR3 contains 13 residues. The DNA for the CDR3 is TGTGCCAGCAACTTGGAGTTTAACTATGGCTACACCTTC. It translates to CASNLEFNYGYTF.

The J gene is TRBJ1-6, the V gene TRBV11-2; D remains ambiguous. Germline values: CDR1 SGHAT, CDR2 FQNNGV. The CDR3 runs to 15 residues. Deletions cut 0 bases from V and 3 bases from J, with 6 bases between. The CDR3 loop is CASSLDSHYNSPLHF. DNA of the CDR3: TGTGCCAGCAGCTTAGATTCCCACTATAATTCACCCCTCCACTTT.

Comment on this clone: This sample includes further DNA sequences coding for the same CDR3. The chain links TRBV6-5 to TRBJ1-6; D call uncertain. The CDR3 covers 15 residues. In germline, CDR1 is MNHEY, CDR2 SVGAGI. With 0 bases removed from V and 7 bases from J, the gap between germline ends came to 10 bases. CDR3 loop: CASSYSSGNNSPLHF. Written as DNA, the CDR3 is TGTGCCAGCAGTTACTCATCCGGGAACAATTCACCCCTCCACTTT.

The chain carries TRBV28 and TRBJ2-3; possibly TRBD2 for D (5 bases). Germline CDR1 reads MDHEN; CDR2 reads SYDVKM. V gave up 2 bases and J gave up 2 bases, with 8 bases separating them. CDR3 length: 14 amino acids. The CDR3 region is CASSLPGITDTQYF. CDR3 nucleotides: TGTGCCAGCAGTTTACCGGGGATCACAGATACGCAGTATTTT.

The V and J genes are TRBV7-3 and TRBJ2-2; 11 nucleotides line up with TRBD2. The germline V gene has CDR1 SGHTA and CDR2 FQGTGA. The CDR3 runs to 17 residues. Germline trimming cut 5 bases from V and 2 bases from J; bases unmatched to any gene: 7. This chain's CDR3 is CASSPTLAGGNTGELFF. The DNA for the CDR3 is TGTGCCAGCAGCCCGACCCTAGCGGGGGGAAACACCGGGGAGCTGTTTTTT.